The 23 T cell receptor beta chains listed next were all sequenced from one sample in a study of human versus mouse CDR3 diversity and MHC coevolution. This table comes from immunoSEQ multiplex PCR, and its TCRdb copy is limited to in-frame clones, with some not included. This sample carries tens of thousands of clones, approximately 92% of them seen once, and the ten largest clones take 1.3% to 1.5%. Sequenced material: naive CD4+ T cells from blood. Stated subset: CD45RO-negative CD62L-positive naive CD4 T cells. The receptors were gathered from a person aged 30 to 70 in good health.

The chain has TRBV5-1 and TRBJ2-1; 7 bases are shared with TRBD2. CDR3 length: 14 amino acids. After removal of 1 base from V and 12 bases from J, the junction contained 10 bases not matched to a gene. Germline CDR1 is SGHRS and CDR2 is YFSETQ. CDR3 sequence (DNA): TGCGCCAGCAGCTTGCGAATCGGCGGGGGTCGGCAGTTCTTC. Protein: CASSLRIGGGRQFF.

The genes are TRBV7-9 and TRBJ2-5; tentative D call: TRBD1 (5 bases). The DNA end lines up better with TRBJ2-7; the J call may be wrong. The CDR3 loop spans 13 amino acids. Germline lookup yields CDR1 SEHNR and CDR2 FQNEAQ (reference sequence). CDR3: CASSPKGSYEQYF. In nucleotides, the CDR3 is TGTGCCAGCAGCCCTAAGGGGTCCTACGAGCAGTACTTC.

V usage is TRBV6-5 and J usage is TRBJ1-2; 7 bases match TRBD1. The CDR3 spans 13 residues. Germline V lookup: CDR1 MNHEY, CDR2 SVGAGI. V trimming: 6 bases; J trimming: 7 bases; junction bases outside the gene matches: 8. CDR3 coding DNA: TGTGCCAGCAGGTCCGGGACAGACTCTGGCTACACCTTC. Translation: CASRSGTDSGYTF.

The chain joins TRBV19 to TRBJ2-5; 14 bases match TRBD2. The J segment lost 5 bases and the V segment lost 7 bases, leaving 6 bases of the junction unmatched. There are 15 residues in the CDR3. Germline CDR1 and CDR2: LNHDA and SQIVND (reference sequence). The CDR3 bases are TGTGCCAGTACCGGACTAGCGGGGGGCCGGGAGACCCAGTACTTC. As protein: CASTGLAGGRETQYF.

The chain is built from TRBV7-3 and TRBJ2-1; 12 positions match TRBD1. The CDR3 loop spans 17 amino acids. V was pared by 0 bases and J by 8 bases, with 8 bases of the junction left unmatched. Germline lookup yields CDR1 SGHTA and CDR2 FQGTGA. CDR3 in amino acids: CASSLTGGTGGFDEQFF. CDR3 DNA: TGTGCCAGCAGCTTAACGGGGGGGACAGGGGGCTTCGATGAGCAGTTCTTC. The complete variable domain, with remaining parts taken from reference TRBV7-3 and TRBJ2-1, reads GAGVSQTPSNKVTEKGKYVELRCDPISGHTALYWYRQSLGQGPEFLIYFQGTGAADDSGLPNDRFFAVRPEGSVSTLKIQRTERGDSAVYLCASSLTGGTGGFDEQFFGPGTRLTVL.

The chain's CDR3 is CASIPSNSGRAYEQYF. Written as DNA, the CDR3 is TGTGCCAGCATCCCCAGCAATAGCGGGAGGGCCTACGAGCAGTACTTC. V usage is TRBV11-2 and J usage is TRBJ2-5, with TRBD2 identical over 11 bases. The J call may be in error: the DNA end matches TRBJ2-7 better. The CDR3 sequence is 16 residues long. The germline V gene has CDR1 SGHAT and CDR2 FQNNGV.

The chain couples TRBV28 to TRBJ1-5; D gene uncertain. V dropped 1 base and J dropped 6 bases, with 4 bases sitting between them. The CDR3 contains 12 residues. The germline V gene has CDR1 MDHEN and CDR2 SYDVKM. The CDR3: CASSLSFQPQHF. Written as DNA, the CDR3 is TGTGCCAGCAGTTTATCGTTTCAGCCCCAGCATTTT.

CDR3 bases: TGTGCCAGCAGTTACTCGTTGCGGCTCCCAAGGGATACGCAGTATTTT. It specifies CASSYSLRLPRDTQYF. This chain joins TRBV6-5 and TRBJ2-3; D gene unclear. V was trimmed by 0 bases and J by 6 bases, leaving 16 bases between them. The CDR3 spans 16 residues. The germline V gene has CDR1 MNHEY and CDR2 SVGAGI.

This chain joins TRBV6-5 and TRBJ2-1; TRBD2 matches 7 bases. Trimming cost V 0 bases and J 7 bases; bases outside gene matches: 9. Germline CDR1 reads MNHEY; CDR2 reads SVGAGI. The CDR3 covers 16 residues. CDR3 region: CASSYSTSSLRNEQFF. In DNA form, the CDR3 reads TGTGCCAGCAGTTACTCGACTAGCAGTCTAAGGAATGAGCAGTTCTTC.

This clone has only one observation. J is TRBJ2-5 and V is TRBV9; possible D gene TRBD2, 5 bases. The J call may be wrong; the DNA end is better matched by TRBJ2-7. The CDR3 length is 14 residues. Germline CDR1 SGDLS, CDR2 YYNGEE. The chain's CDR3 is CASSVALQEDEQYF. The CDR3 coding sequence is TGTGCCAGCAGCGTAGCTCTCCAGGAGGACGAGCAGTACTTC.

The rearrangement uses TRBV27 and TRBJ2-2; D perhaps matches TRBD2 (6 bases). Trimming stripped 5 bases from V and 3 bases from J, with 10 bases between. From germline, CDR1 is MNHEY and CDR2 SMNVEV (reference sequence). The CDR3 has 14 amino acids. The CDR3 coding sequence is TGTGCCAGCAGTAAGGGACTTCACACCGGGGAGCTGTTTTTT. Its translation is CASSKGLHTGELFF.

This rearrangement joins TRBV4-3 to TRBJ2-2; TRBD1 is a possible D gene (6 bases). The CDR3 is 16 amino acids. Trimming took 2 bases from V and 2 from J, leaving 12 bases between them. CDR1 is LGHNA, CDR2 YSLEER, per germline. The CDR3 nucleotides read TGCGCCAGCAGCCAATCGTCCGGGACAAACACCGGGGAGCTGTTTTTT. It is translated as CASSQSSGTNTGELFF.

The gene calls are TRBV28 and TRBJ1-1, with 9 positions matching TRBD1. The V segment lost 7 bases and the J segment 5 bases; nucleotides outside the gene matches: 5. Germline-derived CDR1 and CDR2 are MDHEN and SYDVKM. The CDR3 has 13 amino acids. The CDR3 spells CASIPGQGTEAFF. DNA of the CDR3: TGTGCCAGCATTCCGGGACAGGGAACTGAAGCTTTCTTT.

J is TRBJ2-5 and V is TRBV11-3; D might be TRBD1 (6 bases). The J call is in doubt because the DNA end fits TRBJ2-7 better. The CDR3 consists of 13 residues. Germline-derived CDR1 and CDR2 are SGHNT and YENEEA. The CDR3 reads CASSLEQGYEQYF. The CDR3 nucleotides read TGTGCCAGCAGCTTAGAACAGGGCTACGAGCAGTACTTC.

The V call is TRBV29-1, the J call TRBJ2-3; no clear D. The germline gives CDR1 SQVTM, CDR2 ANQGSEA. This CDR3 spans 11 amino acids. Trimming took 4 bases from V and 5 from J, leaving 7 bases between them. This CDR3 reads CSVVGGDTQYF. DNA of the CDR3: TGCAGCGTTGTTGGCGGAGATACGCAGTATTTT.

The table lists this clone with a count of one. The chain combines TRBV7-2 with TRBJ2-1; D is unclear. Looked up from germline, CDR1 is SGHTA and CDR2 is FQGNSA. The length of the CDR3 is 12 residues. V dropped 7 bases and J dropped 7 bases, with 11 bases sitting between them. This CDR3 reads CASTQKENEQFF. The CDR3 DNA reads TGTGCCAGCACACAAAAGGAGAATGAGCAGTTCTTC.

The chain combines TRBV9 with TRBJ1-5; TRBD1 agrees at 8 bases. The CDR3 covers 15 residues. Germline values: CDR1 SGDLS, CDR2 YYNGEE. The V and J ends lost 4 bases and 8 bases, in that order; junction bases with no gene match: 11. CDR3 protein: CASSPGQGNFEPQHF. The CDR3 DNA reads as TGTGCCAGCAGCCCAGGACAGGGAAATTTCGAGCCCCAGCATTTT.

The rearrangement joins TRBV10-3 to TRBJ1-1; 12 positions match TRBD1. V was pared by 4 bases and J by 7 bases, with 7 bases of the junction left unmatched. Germline CDR1 is ENHRY and CDR2 is SYGVKD. The CDR3 loop spans 15 amino acids. CDR3: CAISGGQGAIGEAFF. The CDR3 DNA follows: TGTGCCATCAGTGGGGGACAGGGGGCTATTGGTGAAGCTTTCTTT.

V gene TRBV28 combines with J gene TRBJ2-7, with D possibly being TRBD2 (6 bases). The CDR3 is 14 residues long. V gave up 7 bases and J gave up 3 bases, with 16 bases separating them. Germline V lookup: CDR1 MDHEN, CDR2 SYDVKM. The CDR3 nucleotides are TGTGCCAGCACCTCCCGGGGAGGCGTCTACGAGCAGTACTTC. This sequence encodes CASTSRGGVYEQYF.

This sequence joins TRBV9 and TRBJ2-2, with 8 bases aligning to TRBD1. This CDR3 has 15 amino acids. The V gene end was trimmed by 3 bases and the J gene end by 2 bases; junction bases not matched to a gene: 3. Germline CDR1 reads SGDLS; CDR2 reads YYNGEE. For the CDR3, the DNA is TGTGCCAGCAGCGCGGGACAGGTCAACACCGGGGAGCTGTTTTTT. Translation: CASSAGQVNTGELFF.

The V gene is TRBV7-3, the J gene TRBJ1-1, with 9 bases lining up with TRBD1. Germline V gives CDR1 SGHTA, CDR2 FQGTGA. The CDR3 extends over 15 amino acids. The J segment lost 0 bases and the V segment lost 5 bases, leaving 4 bases of the junction unmatched. The CDR3 loop reads CASSADRGMNTEAFF. The CDR3 bases are TGTGCCAGCAGCGCGGACAGGGGAATGAACACTGAAGCTTTCTTT.

The chain is built from TRBV19 and TRBJ2-1; TRBD2 matches 7 bases. J gave up 8 bases and V 3 bases, and 10 bases lay outside the gene matches. Germline-derived CDR1 and CDR2 are LNHDA and SQIVND (reference sequence). The CDR3 consists of 15 residues. The CDR3 DNA reads TGTGCCAGTAGTATCGGGACTACCGTGAGGTATGAGCAGTTCTTC. This translates into CASSIGTTVRYEQFF.

This rearrangement joins TRBV4-1 to TRBJ1-4, with 7 bases lining up with TRBD1. Germline CDR1 MGHRA, CDR2 YSYEKL. The CDR3 extends over 15 amino acids. The junction had 2 bases not matched to a gene; V was cut back by 0 bases and J by 4 bases. CDR3 bases: TGCGCCAGCAGCCAAGATGGGACAGTTAATGAAAAACTGTTTTTT. It specifies CASSQDGTVNEKLFF.